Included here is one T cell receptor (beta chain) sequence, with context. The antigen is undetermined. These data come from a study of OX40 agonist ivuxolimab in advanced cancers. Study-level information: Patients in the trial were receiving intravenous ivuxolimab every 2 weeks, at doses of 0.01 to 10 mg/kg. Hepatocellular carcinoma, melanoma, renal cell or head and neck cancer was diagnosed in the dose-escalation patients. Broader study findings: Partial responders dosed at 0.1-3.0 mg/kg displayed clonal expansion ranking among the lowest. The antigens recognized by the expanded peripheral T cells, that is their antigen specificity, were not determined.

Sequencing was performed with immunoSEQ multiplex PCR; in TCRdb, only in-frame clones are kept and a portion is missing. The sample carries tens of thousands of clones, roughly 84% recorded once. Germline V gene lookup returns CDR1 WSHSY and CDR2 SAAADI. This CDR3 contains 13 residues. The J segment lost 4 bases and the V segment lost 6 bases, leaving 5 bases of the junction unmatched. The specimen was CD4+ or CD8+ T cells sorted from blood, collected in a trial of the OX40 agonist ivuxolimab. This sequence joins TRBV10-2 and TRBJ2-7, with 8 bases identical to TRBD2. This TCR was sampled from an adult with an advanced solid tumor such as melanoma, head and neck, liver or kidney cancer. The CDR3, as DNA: TGCGCCAGCAGGGGGGGACTAGGGTACGAGCAGTACTTC. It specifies CASRGGLGYEQYF.